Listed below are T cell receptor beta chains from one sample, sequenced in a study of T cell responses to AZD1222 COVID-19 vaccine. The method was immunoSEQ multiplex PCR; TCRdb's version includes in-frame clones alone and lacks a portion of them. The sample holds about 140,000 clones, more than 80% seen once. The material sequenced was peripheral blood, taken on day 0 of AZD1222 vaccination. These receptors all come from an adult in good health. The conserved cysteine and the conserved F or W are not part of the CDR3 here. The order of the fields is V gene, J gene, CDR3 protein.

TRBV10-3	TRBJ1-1	AISESGGTEAF
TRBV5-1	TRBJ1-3	ASSFGEGNTIY
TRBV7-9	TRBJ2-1	ASSFQPYQQF
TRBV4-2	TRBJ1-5	ASSQARSYSNQPQH
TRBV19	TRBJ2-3	ASSDTRRGRFTDTQY
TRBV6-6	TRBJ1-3	ASSLRGTNPVKGNTIY
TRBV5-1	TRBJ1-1	ASSLGLLNTEAF
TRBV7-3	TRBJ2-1	ASSSRGSRDRGRIEQF
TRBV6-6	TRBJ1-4	ASSQLGVQEAKLF
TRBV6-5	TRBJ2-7	ASTSGQSAYEQY
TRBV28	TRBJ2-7	ASSPGGAGNEQY
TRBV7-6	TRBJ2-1	ASSLPAGRHNEQF
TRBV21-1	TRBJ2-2	ASSEGQNTGELF
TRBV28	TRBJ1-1	ASIFSGGGTEAF